Included here is one TCR beta chain sequence, with context. Its specificity is unknown. This sample was included in a study of T cells in Graves' hyperthyroidism and ophthalmopathy. Overall study results and limits: Using 13 V-J features, a model discriminated ophthalmopathy from stable hyperthyroidism.

The CDR3 sequence is 16 residues long. Germline lookup yields CDR1 SGHTA and CDR2 FQGTGA. The trim removed 1 base at V and 4 bases at J, leaving 7 bases unmatched. Amplification of TCR beta CDR3 regions used RNA as the template. The HTBI primer set was used in a first-round RT-PCR of the TCR CDR3. MiXCR was run by TCRdb on the multiplex PCR reads, yielding one entry per CDR3 protein. The sample holds 450,000 to 500,000 distinct CDR3 sequences, around a fifth seen once. This receptor was identified in a woman between 70 and 85 years old with Graves' ophthalmopathy. This chain uses TRBV7-3 with TRBJ2-1; TRBD2 matches 7 bases. Material: blood. In DNA, the CDR3 is TGTGCCAGCAGCTTAAAATTGAGCGGGATATACAATGAGCAGTTCTTC. Translation gives CASSLKLSGIYNEQFF.